The present entry profiles one T cell receptor (beta chain) with its context. Its antigen remains unidentified. The data derive from a study of CD8 T cells in ankylosing spondylitis. Findings and caveats of the study: Ankylosing spondylitis blood appeared to be characterized by a TCR beta motif of under ten highly homologous variants. Researchers reportedly found disease-linked clones significantly enriched in matched ankylosing spondylitis synovial fluid. Disease-linked clones were found to be CD8+ and relatively rare in peripheral blood.

CDR1 is SNHLY, CDR2 FYNNEI, per germline. V lost 8 bases and J lost 3, with 11 bases in between. The CDR3 totals 12 residues. Using its own MiXCR run on the 5' RACE reads, TCRdb lists one record per CDR3 protein. The table records 55,000 or so distinct CDR3 sequences, 7.4% of them present only once. The sequence was obtained from a female donor with ankylosing spondylitis or in good health (not recorded which). The sequenced material came from blood, either unsorted or a sorted T cell fraction (not recorded which). J is TRBJ2-7 and V is TRBV2; D may be TRBD1 (6 bases). This CDR3 reads CASQTGYYEQYV. In DNA form, the CDR3 reads TGTGCCAGCCAGACAGGTTACTACGAGCAGTACGTC.